These 18 T cell receptor beta chains were all obtained from the same sample, sequenced in a study of CD8+CD57+ T cells in acquired aplastic anemia. Patients chosen for sequencing had shown CD8+CD57+ cell expansion by flow cytometry. Profiles of TCR beta VDJ and CDR3 were generated from a genomic DNA template. MiXCR, run by TCRdb on the reads, gives a single entry per CDR3 protein. Found here are more than 95,000 distinct CDR3 sequences, about 40% of them singletons; the top ten hold approximately 2.6%. Sample: sorted CD4+, CD8+, or CD8+CD57+ T cells (not recorded which) from PBMCs. The receptors were gathered from a human donor with aplastic anemia.

This clonotype was picked up many times. This chain uses TRBV7-9 with TRBJ1-2; D is unresolved. Germline assignment: CDR1 SEHNR and CDR2 FQNEAQ (reference sequence). The length of the CDR3 is 14 residues. V lost 1 base and J 5 bases, leaving 11 bases between the germline ends. The CDR3 DNA is TGTGCCAGCAGCTTAGAGCAGGACTCGTATGGCTACACCTTC. Amino acids: CASSLEQDSYGYTF. The variable domain in full, completed from reference TRBV7-9 and TRBJ1-2, reads DTGVSQNPRHKITKRGQNVTFRCDPISEHNRLYWYRQTLGQGPEFLTYFQNEAQLEKSRLLSDRFSAERPKGSFSTLEIQRTEQGDSAMYLCASSLEQDSYGYTFGSGTRLTVV.

This clonotype was counted only a few times. A much larger clonotype is one base distant, so this may be a read error. This chain uses TRBV12-3 or TRBV12-4 with TRBJ1-2, with 7 nucleotides matching TRBD1. CDR3 length: 15 amino acids. CDR3: CAGRPTGVLAYGYTF. CDR3 sequence (DNA): TGTGCCGGCAGGCCTACAGGGGTACTCGCCTATGGCTACACCTTC.

This clonotype was observed at least ten times. The junction shows a germline mismatch at one end, possibly a read error. The chain employs TRBV20-1 and TRBJ1-2; 9 nucleotides match TRBD1. Germline values: CDR1 DFQATT, CDR2 SNEGSKA (reference sequence). The CDR3 spans 15 residues. The DNA for the CDR3 is TGCAGTGCTAGCCCGGGACAGGGAGGGGTTGCGGGCTGCACCTTC. It translates to CSASPGQGGVAGCTF.

The chain has TRBV5-6 and TRBJ2-1; a weak D match, TRBD1 (6 bases). Per the germline V gene, CDR1 is SGHDT and CDR2 is YYEEEE. With 4 bases removed from V and 7 bases from J, the gap between germline ends came to 15 bases. The CDR3 has 14 amino acids. The CDR3, as DNA: TGTGCCAGCAGCGGAGACGGACAGTATAATGAGCAGTTCTTC. This encodes CASSGDGQYNEQFF.

This clonotype was observed many times. The CDR3 bases are TGTGCCAGTAGTATAGAAGGAAGCAGCTCCTACAATGAGCAGTTCTTC. Amino acids: CASSIEGSSSYNEQFF. The genes are TRBV19 and TRBJ2-1; D uncertain. The CDR3 runs to 16 residues. Germline-derived CDR1 and CDR2 are LNHDA and SQIVND (reference sequence). Trimming cost V 0 bases and J 0 bases, with 9 bases left between them.

With regard to this clonotype: An end of the junction differs from the germline gene, which may be a read error. The CDR3 DNA sequence: TGTGCTAGCAGCTTAGCGACCGGTTCACCCCTCCACTTT. Translation: CASSLATGSPLHF. The chain couples TRBV7-7 to TRBJ1-6, with D uncertain. Germline V gene sequence: CDR1 SSHAT, CDR2 FNYEAQ (reference sequence). The CDR3 has 13 residues.

This clonotype was seen a handful of times. The J gene is TRBJ1-5, the V gene TRBV6-1; TRBD1 might be the D (6 bases). Germline V gene sequence: CDR1 MNHNS, CDR2 SASEGT. CDR3 length: 13 amino acids. The germline V and J ends were trimmed by 6 bases and 6 bases, with 12 bases remaining between them. CDR3 in amino acids: CASSRGGTQPQHF. DNA of the CDR3: TGTGCCAGCAGCCGGGGGGGCACTCAGCCCCAGCATTTT.

Ten or more counts support this clonotype. DNA of the CDR3: TGTGCCAGCAGTCGGGACAGCCATTCCACTGAAGCTTTCTTT. It encodes CASSRDSHSTEAFF. This chain links TRBV6-5 with TRBJ1-1, with TRBD1 identical over 7 bases. The CDR3 runs 14 residues. Germline V CDR1 and CDR2: MNHEY, SVGAGI. V lost 5 bases, J lost 4 bases, and 7 bases stayed unmatched.

The chain has TRBV27 and TRBJ1-5; tentatively, D is TRBD1 (6 bases). Germline CDR1 reads MNHEY; CDR2 reads SMNVEV (reference sequence). The CDR3 loop spans 15 amino acids. The V end was cut by 4 bases, the J end by 0 bases, with 10 bases between. The CDR3 loop is CASSSGGVSNQPQHF. The CDR3 DNA sequence: TGTGCCAGCAGTTCCGGGGGCGTTAGCAATCAGCCCCAGCATTTT.

In its sample, this clonotype was seen many times. The gene calls are TRBV29-1 and TRBJ1-2; D is perhaps TRBD1 (6 bases). Germline V gene lookup returns CDR1 SQVTM and CDR2 ANQGSEA. V lost 7 bases and J lost 4, with 13 bases in between. The CDR3 contains 12 residues. The CDR3 loop reads CSAGAQGYGYTF. Here the CDR3 DNA reads TGCAGCGCCGGGGCACAGGGCTATGGCTACACCTTC.

The chain links TRBV29-1 to TRBJ1-1; TRBD1 matches at 9 bases. The J segment lost 3 bases and the V segment lost 4 bases, leaving 3 bases of the junction unmatched. CDR1 is SQVTM, CDR2 ANQGSEA, per germline. This CDR3 spans 13 amino acids. The CDR3: CSVATGGDTEAFF. As DNA, the CDR3 is TGCAGCGTTGCGACAGGGGGGGACACTGAAGCTTTCTTT. Variable domain in full (rest from reference TRBV29-1 and TRBJ1-1): SAVISQKPSRDICQRGTSLTIQCQVDSQVTMMFWYRQQPGQSLTLIATANQGSEATYESGFVIDKFPISRPNLTFSTLTVSNMSPEDSSIYLCSVATGGDTEAFFGQGTRLTVV.

This clonotype has a count of ten or more. The chain combines TRBV7-8 with TRBJ1-4, with 7 nucleotides matching TRBD1. Trimming cost V 5 bases and J 4 bases; bases outside gene matches: 7. Germline V gene lookup returns CDR1 SGHVS and CDR2 FQNEAQ. The CDR3 spans 15 residues. The chain's CDR3 is CASSPRTGLNEKLFF. In DNA, the CDR3 is TGTGCCAGCAGCCCCCGGACAGGTCTTAATGAAAAACTGTTTTTT.

This clonotype was recorded many times. The chain uses TRBV18 and TRBJ1-6; D unclear. Germline V lookup: CDR1 KGHSH, CDR2 LQKENI. This CDR3 spans 13 amino acids. V gave up 4 bases and J gave up 10 bases, with 11 bases separating them. In DNA form, the CDR3 reads TGTGCCAGCTCACAGTCGGTGGAGTCACCCCTCCACTTT. Its protein is CASSQSVESPLHF.

The V call is TRBV4-1, the J call TRBJ2-1, with D tentatively TRBD2 (5 bases). Germline loops: CDR1 MGHRA, CDR2 YSYEKL. Trimming shortened V by 5 bases and J by 8 bases, and 16 bases separated the two germline ends. The CDR3 consists of 14 residues. CDR3 sequence (DNA): TGCGCCAGCAGCTTAGGACTGCTGGAGGATGAGCAGTTCTTC. It codes for CASSLGLLEDEQFF.

The chain carries TRBV15 and TRBJ2-7; weak D call: TRBD2 (7 bases). Germline V gene lookup returns CDR1 LNHNV and CDR2 YYDKDF (reference sequence). The CDR3 loop spans 15 amino acids. Trimming left V 4 bases short and J 0 bases short, with 13 bases between. In DNA form, the CDR3 reads TGTGCCACCAGCACCGCGGGGGCCCTCTCCTACGAGCAGTACTTC. Protein product: CATSTAGALSYEQYF.

This clonotype was seen at least ten times. J is TRBJ2-5 and V is TRBV2, with TRBD2 as a possible D gene (5 bases). The CDR3 length is 14 residues. Germline assignment: CDR1 SNHLY and CDR2 FYNNEI. The germline V and J ends were trimmed by 7 bases and 5 bases, with 17 bases remaining between them. The CDR3 region has the DNA TGTGCCAGCACCATGGTGTCAGGCGGGGAGACCCAGTACTTC. Its translation is CASTMVSGGETQYF.

This clonotype has ten or more counts. This chain links TRBV5-1 with TRBJ2-1; 7 positions match TRBD1. The germline V gene encodes CDR1 SGHRS and CDR2 YFSETQ. The junction had 9 bases not matched to a gene; V was cut back by 4 bases and J by 5 bases. The CDR3 has 15 residues. The CDR3 nucleotides read TGCGCCAGCAGCCCCGGGACAGCGAAGGACAATGAGCAGTTCTTC. Protein sequence: CASSPGTAKDNEQFF.

This clonotype was found many times. V gene TRBV27 combines with J gene TRBJ2-7; D is possibly TRBD1 (5 bases). CDR3 size: 11 residues. With 4 bases removed from V and 9 bases from J, the gap between germline ends came to 10 bases. Germline-derived CDR1 and CDR2 are MNHEY and SMNVEV (reference sequence). DNA of the CDR3: TGTGCCAGCAGTTCAGGGTTCTCGCAGTACTTC. Translated, it gives CASSSGFSQYF.